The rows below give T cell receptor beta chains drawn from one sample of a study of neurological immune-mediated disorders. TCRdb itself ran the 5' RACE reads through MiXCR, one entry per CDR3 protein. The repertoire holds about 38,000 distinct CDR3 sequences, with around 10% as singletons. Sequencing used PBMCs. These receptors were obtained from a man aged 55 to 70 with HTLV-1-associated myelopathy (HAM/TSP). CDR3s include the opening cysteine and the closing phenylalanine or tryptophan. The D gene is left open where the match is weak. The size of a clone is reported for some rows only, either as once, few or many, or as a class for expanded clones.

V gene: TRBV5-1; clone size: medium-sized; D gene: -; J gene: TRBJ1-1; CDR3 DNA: TGCGCCAGCCGCATCGGGGGGTACTCTCTGAACACTGAAGCTTTCTTT; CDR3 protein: CASRIGGYSLNTEAFF
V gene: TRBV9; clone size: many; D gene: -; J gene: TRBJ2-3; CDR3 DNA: TGTGCCAGCAGCGTAGTGTCCGGAGGGGGGACAGATACGCAGTATTTT; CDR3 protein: CASSVVSGGGTDTQYF
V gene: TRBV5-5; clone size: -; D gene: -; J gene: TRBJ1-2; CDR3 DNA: TGTGCCAGCAGCTCGGAAGGCAGGGGTACTGGCTACACCTTC; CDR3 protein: CASSSEGRGTGYTF
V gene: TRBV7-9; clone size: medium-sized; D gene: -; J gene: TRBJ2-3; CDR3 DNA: TGTGCCAGCAGCCCTCTTAAGGGGTACACAGATACGCAGTATTTT; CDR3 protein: CASSPLKGYTDTQYF
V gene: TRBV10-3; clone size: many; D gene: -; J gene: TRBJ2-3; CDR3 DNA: TGTGCCTCCCGGGGGGCTAGCGGAACCACAGATACGCAGTATTTT; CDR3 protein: CASRGASGTTDTQYF
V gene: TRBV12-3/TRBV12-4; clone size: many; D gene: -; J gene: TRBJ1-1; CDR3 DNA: TGTGCCAGCAGTTTAGGGGGCCGGCAGGCTGAAGCTTTCTTT; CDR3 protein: CASSLGGRQAEAFF
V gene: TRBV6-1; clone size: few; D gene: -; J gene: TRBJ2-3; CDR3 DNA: TGTGCCAGCAGTGCTGGGAGCGACACAGATACGCAGTATTTT; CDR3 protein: CASSAGSDTDTQYF
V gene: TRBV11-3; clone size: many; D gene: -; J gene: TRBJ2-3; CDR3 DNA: TGTGCCAGCAGCCCTGGTAGGGGAGGAGATACGCAGTATTTT; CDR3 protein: CASSPGRGGDTQYF
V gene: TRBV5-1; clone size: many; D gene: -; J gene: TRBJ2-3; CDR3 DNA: TGCGCCAGCAGCTTGGGGGAAACCACAGATACGCAGTATTTT; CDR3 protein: CASSLGETTDTQYF
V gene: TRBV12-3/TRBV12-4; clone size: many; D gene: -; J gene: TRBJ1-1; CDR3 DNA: TGTGCCAGCAGTTTATGGGGGGCCACGAACACTGAAGCTTTCTTT; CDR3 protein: CASSLWGATNTEAFF
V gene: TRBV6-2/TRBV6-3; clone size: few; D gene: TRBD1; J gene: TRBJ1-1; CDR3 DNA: TGTGCCAGCAGTCCCAGGGGGGCCTCCATGAACACTGAAGCTTTCTTT; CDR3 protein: CASSPRGASMNTEAFF
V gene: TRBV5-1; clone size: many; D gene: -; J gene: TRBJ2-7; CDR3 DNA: TGCGCCAGCAGCTTGGGTTCAGGGAGCGAGCAGTACTTC; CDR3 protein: CASSLGSGSEQYF
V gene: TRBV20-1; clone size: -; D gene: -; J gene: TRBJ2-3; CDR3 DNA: TGCAGTGCTAGAGTTCACCCCAATGGGCCCGACACAGATACGCAGTATTTT; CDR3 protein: CSARVHPNGPDTDTQYF
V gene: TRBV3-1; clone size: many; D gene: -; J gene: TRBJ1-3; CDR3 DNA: TGTGCCAGCAGCCAAGATCCCCAGGCCTCTGGAAACACCATATATTTT; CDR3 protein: CASSQDPQASGNTIYF
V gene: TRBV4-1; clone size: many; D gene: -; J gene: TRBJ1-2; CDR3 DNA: TGCGCCAGCAGCGGTGAGCAGGGCTATGGCTACACCTTC; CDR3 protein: CASSGEQGYGYTF
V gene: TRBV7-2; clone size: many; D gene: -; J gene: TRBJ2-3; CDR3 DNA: TGTGCCAGCAGGAAGACAGATACGCAGTATTTT; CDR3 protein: CASRKTDTQYF
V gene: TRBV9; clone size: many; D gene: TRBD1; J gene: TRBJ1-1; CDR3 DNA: TGTGCCAGCAGCGTTTCGACAGGGGGGATGAACACTGAAGCTTTCTTT; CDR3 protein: CASSVSTGGMNTEAFF
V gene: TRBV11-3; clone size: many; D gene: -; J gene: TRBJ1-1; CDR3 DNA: TGTGCCAGCAGCTCCGGAATGAACACTGAAGCTTTCTTT; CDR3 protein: CASSSGMNTEAFF
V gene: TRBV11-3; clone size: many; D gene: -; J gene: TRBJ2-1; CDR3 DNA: TGTGCCAGCAGCTTAGACGCGGGGAGCTCCTACAATGAGCAGTTCTTC; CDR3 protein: CASSLDAGSSYNEQFF
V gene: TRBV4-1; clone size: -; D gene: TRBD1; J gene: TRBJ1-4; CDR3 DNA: TGTGCCAGCAGCCAAGGAAGACAGGGAAACGAAAAACTGTTTTTT; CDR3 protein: CASSQGRQGNEKLFF
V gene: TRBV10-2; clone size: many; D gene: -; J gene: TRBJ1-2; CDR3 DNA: TGCGCCAGCAGAGACAGGGGCTACACCTTC; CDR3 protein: CASRDRGYTF
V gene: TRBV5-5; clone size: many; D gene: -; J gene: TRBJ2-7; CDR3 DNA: TGTGCCAGCAGCTTGGAGACGCAAATGACCTACGAGCAGTACTTC; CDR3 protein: CASSLETQMTYEQYF
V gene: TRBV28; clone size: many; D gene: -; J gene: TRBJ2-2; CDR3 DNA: TGTGCCAGCAGTTCCTCGGCAGCGCCGGGCGGGGAGCTGTTTTTT; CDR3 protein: CASSSSAAPGGELFF
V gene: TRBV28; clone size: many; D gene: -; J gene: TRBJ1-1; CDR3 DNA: TGTGCCAGCAGGTTCCCGTGGGGCTTTGAAGCTTTCTTT; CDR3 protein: CASRFPWGFEAFF
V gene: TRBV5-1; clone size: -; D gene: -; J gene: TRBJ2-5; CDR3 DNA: TGCGCCAGCAGCTTGGGATCAAGGAACCAAGAGACCCAGTACTTC; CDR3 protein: CASSLGSRNQETQYF
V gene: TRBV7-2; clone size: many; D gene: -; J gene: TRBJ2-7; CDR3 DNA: TGTGCCAGCAGCTTAGTCGGCGGGATGACCTACGAGCAGTACTTC; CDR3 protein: CASSLVGGMTYEQYF
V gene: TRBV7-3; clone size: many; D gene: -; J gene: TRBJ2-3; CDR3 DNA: TGTGCCAGCAGCCCCCATGGGGGTTCAGATACGCAGTATTTT; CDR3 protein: CASSPHGGSDTQYF
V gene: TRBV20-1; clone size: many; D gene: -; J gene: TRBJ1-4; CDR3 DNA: TGCAGTGCTAGAGATCCGGGGGGCGATGATGAAAAACTGTTTTTT; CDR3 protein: CSARDPGGDDEKLFF
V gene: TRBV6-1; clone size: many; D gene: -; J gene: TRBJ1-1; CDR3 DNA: TGTGCCAGCAGTGAAGACCGGGGGACGAACACTGAAGCTTTCTTT; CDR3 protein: CASSEDRGTNTEAFF
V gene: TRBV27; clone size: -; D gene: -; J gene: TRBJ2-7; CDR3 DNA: TGTGCCAGCAGTTTATGGGCAGCAGCCTACGAGCAGTACTTC; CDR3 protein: CASSLWAAAYEQYF
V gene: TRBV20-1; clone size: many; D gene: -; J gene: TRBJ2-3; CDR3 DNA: TGCAGTGCTAGTCTTAGTGTCTCAGATACGCAGTATTTT; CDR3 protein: CSASLSVSDTQYF
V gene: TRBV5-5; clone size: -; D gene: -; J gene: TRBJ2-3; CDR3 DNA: TGTGCCAGCAGCGGCGGAGGCGCAGATACGCAGTATTTT; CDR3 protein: CASSGGGADTQYF
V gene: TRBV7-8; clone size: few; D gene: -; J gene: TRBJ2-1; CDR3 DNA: TGTGCCAGCAGCACCAAGGGCGGTCGAACCTACAATGAGCAGTTCTTC; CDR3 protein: CASSTKGGRTYNEQFF
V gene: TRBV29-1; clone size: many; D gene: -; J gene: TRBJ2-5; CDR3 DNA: TGCAGCGGCCTCGGGGGAAGTCAAGAGACCCAGTACTTC; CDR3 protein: CSGLGGSQETQYF
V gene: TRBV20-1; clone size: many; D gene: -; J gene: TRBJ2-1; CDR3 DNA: TGCAGTGGGAACGGCAATGAGCAGTTCTTC; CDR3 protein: CSGNGNEQFF
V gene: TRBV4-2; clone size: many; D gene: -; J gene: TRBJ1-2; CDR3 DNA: TGTGCCAGCAGCCAAGTCGCCACTGACTATGGCTACACCTTC; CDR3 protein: CASSQVATDYGYTF
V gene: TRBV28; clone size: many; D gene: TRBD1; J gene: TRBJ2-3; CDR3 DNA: TGTGCCACCTCGACAGGGGGAGGAGATACGCAGTATTTT; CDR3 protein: CATSTGGGDTQYF
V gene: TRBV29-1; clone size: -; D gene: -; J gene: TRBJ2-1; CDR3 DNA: TGCAGCGTTGTAGGGGGACATGAGCAGTTCTTC; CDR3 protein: CSVVGGHEQFF
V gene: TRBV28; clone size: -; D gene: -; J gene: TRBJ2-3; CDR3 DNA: TGTGCCAGCAGTGGACACGTCCTCATGTTGGATACGCAGAATTTC; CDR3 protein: CASSGHVLMLDTQNF
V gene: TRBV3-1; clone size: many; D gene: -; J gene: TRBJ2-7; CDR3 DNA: TGTGCCAGCAGCCAGGACAGGCCACTAGCGAACCGCTCCTACGAGCAGTACTTC; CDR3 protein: CASSQDRPLANRSYEQYF
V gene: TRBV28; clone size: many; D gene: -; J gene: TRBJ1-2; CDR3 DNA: TGTGCCAGCACCTCCCTCATCGATGGCTACACCTTC; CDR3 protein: CASTSLIDGYTF
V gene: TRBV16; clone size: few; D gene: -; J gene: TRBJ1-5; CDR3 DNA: TGTGCCAGCAGCCAATCTAGTAACGGAGGGGGGGGTCAGCCCCAGCATTTT; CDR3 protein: CASSQSSNGGGGQPQHF
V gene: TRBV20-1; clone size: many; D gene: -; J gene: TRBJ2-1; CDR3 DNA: TGCAGTGCTAGAGATCGGCCAGAAGAGCAGTTCTTC; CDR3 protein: CSARDRPEEQFF
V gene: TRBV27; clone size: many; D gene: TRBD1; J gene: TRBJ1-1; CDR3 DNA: TGTGCCAGCAGTCCTTGGACAGGGAGGAACACTGAAGCTTTCTTT; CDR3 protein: CASSPWTGRNTEAFF
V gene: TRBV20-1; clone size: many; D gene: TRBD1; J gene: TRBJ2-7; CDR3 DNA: TGCAGTGCTAGAGATAGCGGGACAGGGGCCAGCGAGCAGTACTTC; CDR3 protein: CSARDSGTGASEQYF
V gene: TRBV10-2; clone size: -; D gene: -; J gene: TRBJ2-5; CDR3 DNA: TGCGCCAGCCCTACGACTAGGGAAGAGACCCAGTACTTC; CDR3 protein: CASPTTREETQYF